This T cell receptor beta chain was found in a study of tissue T cells after allogeneic stem cell transplantation. Overall study results and limits: Few T cell clones were shared across patients, but motif clusters showed tissue-specific shared signatures. In patients and mice, blood and spleen missed much of tissue repertoire.

This sample's time point: mouse harvest day 14 after allogeneic transplant. Mouse grafts combined 10^7 T-cell-depleted bone marrow cells with 10^6 splenic CD5+ T cells. Tissues came from B6→BALB/c major-mismatch GVHD mice at day 7 or 14. TCRbeta CDR3 was sequenced at survey depth with template counts. Measured with immunoSEQ multiplex PCR; TCRdb has only the in-frame clones, and not every one. The sample consists of thousands of clones, around 31% of them appearing once. This clone is categorized as medium-sized. Its specificity is unknown. Genes and germline are mouse. The receptor was derived from a female BALB/c mouse given C57BL/6 T cells with graft-versus-host disease after an allogeneic hematopoietic cell transplant. Material for sequencing was skin.

Partial CDR3 DNA: TGTGCCAGCAGCTTAGTGGGGAACTATGCTGAGCAGTTC. It codes for CASSLVGNYAEQF. The entire CDR3 protein reads CASSLVGNYAEQFF. The rearrangement uses TRBV3 and TRBJ2-1, with a tentative D call TRBD2 (5 bases). The read ends 1 residue shy of where the CDR3 ends; the end is completed using the germline J gene. Germline assignment: CDR1 SNHLY and CDR2 FYNGKV (reference sequence). The CDR3 covers 14 residues. V lost 1 base, J lost 1 base, and 5 bases lay in between.